This TCR beta chain was documented in a study of shared clonotypes between healthy human individuals. Overall study context: Every donor yielded three CD4 naive, three CD4 memory, two CD8 naive and one CD8 memory plate.

Sequencing used immunoSEQ multiplex PCR; TCRdb keeps in-frame clones, though not all of them. There are about 520,000 clones in the sample; about 96% occur only once, and around 0.067% lies in the top ten. The CDR3 is made up of 15 amino acids. Looked up from germline, CDR1 is LNHDA and CDR2 is SQIVND (reference sequence). Trimming shortened V by 5 bases and J by 9 bases, and 17 bases separated the two germline ends. A CD45RA-negative memory subset and a CD45RA+ naive subset were separated from the CD4+ cells. With regard to this clone: Its antigen is undetermined.

Study results and caveats: Naive subsets generally had larger estimated richness than memory subsets.

The sequenced sample consisted of naive CD4+ T cells sorted from blood. Documented subset: CD45RA+ positively selected. This clonotype was sampled from a woman aged 30 to 39 in good health. The chain combines TRBV19 with TRBJ1-6, with no clear D. This chain's CDR3 is CASSLEGQTSSPLHF. In DNA, the CDR3 is TGTGCCAGTAGTCTGGAGGGCCAGACGAGTTCACCCCTCCACTTT.